The clone carrying this TCR beta chain was recorded once. Its matching antigen is unknown. This record belongs to a study of OX40 agonist ivuxolimab in advanced cancers. The wider study: Patients enrolled in dose escalation were diagnosed with hepatocellular carcinoma, melanoma, renal cell or head and neck cancer.

Findings and limits, study-wide: The average count of expanded clones was higher among CD8+ T cells than among CD4+.

V was shortened by 0 bases and J by 9 bases, with 8 bases between the two germline ends. Germline CDR1 reads LGHNT; CDR2 reads FRNRAP. CDR3 length: 12 residues. The assay was immunoSEQ multiplex PCR, and TCRdb's table has in-frame clones only and misses some. The sample has about 58,000 clones, roughly 84% seen once. The rearrangement joins TRBV12-5 to TRBJ2-5, with D perhaps assigned TRBD1 or TRBD2 (5 bases each). The receptor was derived from an adult with an advanced solid tumor such as melanoma, head and neck, liver or kidney cancer. Sequenced here: CD4+ or CD8+ T cells sorted from blood, sampled in a trial of the OX40 agonist ivuxolimab. DNA for the CDR3: TGTGCTAGTGGTTTGGTCAGAGGGGCCCAGTACTTC. The encoded protein is CASGLVRGAQYF. Filled out from reference TRBV12-5 and TRBJ2-5, the complete variable domain reads DARVTQTPRHKVTEMGQEVTMRCQPILGHNTVFWYRQTMMQGLELLAYFRNRAPLDDSGMPKDRFSAEMPDATLATLKIQPSEPRDSAVYFCASGLVRGAQYFGPGTRLLVL.